The 6 T cell receptor beta chains below were found in one sample sequenced in a study of T cells in Graves' hyperthyroidism and ophthalmopathy. Amplification of TCR beta CDR3 regions used RNA as the template. TCR CDR3 underwent first-round RT-PCR with the HTBI primer set. Each CDR3 protein gets one entry after TCRdb re-called the multiplex PCR reads with MiXCR. The table lists about 270,000 distinct CDR3 sequences, roughly 15% of them singletons, with 30% in the top ten. Sequenced material: blood. These receptors came from a woman aged 45-65 years with Graves' hyperthyroidism that later progressed to Graves' ophthalmopathy.

This clonotype was seen at least ten times. This chain uses TRBV18 with TRBJ2-1; 9 bases line up with TRBD2. The CDR3 contains 15 residues. Germline CDR1 and CDR2: KGHSH and LQKENI. V was clipped by 4 bases and J by 6 bases; unmatched bases: 7. The CDR3: CASSRRGGGLNEQFF. CDR3 bases: TGTGCCAGCTCACGACGCGGGGGGGGGCTCAATGAGCAGTTCTTC.

In this sample, this clonotype turned up many times. This rearrangement joins TRBV2 to TRBJ1-1; no clear D. The CDR3 covers 12 residues. CDR1 is SNHLY, CDR2 FYNNEI, per germline. V shed 4 bases and J shed 1 base, with 4 bases lying between them. The DNA for the CDR3 is TGTGCCAGCAGTGTAGAGAACACTGAAGCTTTCTTT. This encodes CASSVENTEAFF.

This clonotype was observed at least ten times. V is TRBV20-1 and J is TRBJ2-5; D possibly corresponds to TRBD1 (6 bases). Germline V CDR1 and CDR2: DFQATT, SNEGSKA (reference sequence). The CDR3 extends over 15 amino acids. V was clipped by 2 bases and J by 0 bases, with 13 bases between them. The CDR3: CSARPRDTYQETQYF. Here the CDR3 DNA reads TGCAGTGCTAGACCACGGGACACTTACCAAGAGACCCAGTACTTC.

V gene TRBV10-3 combines with J gene TRBJ1-1; 7 nucleotides line up with TRBD1. The J segment lost 4 bases and the V segment lost 7 bases, leaving 6 bases of the junction unmatched. Germline CDR1 ENHRY, CDR2 SYGVKD. This CDR3 has 13 residues. The CDR3 DNA is TGTGCCATCAATAGACAGGGAGCCACTGAAGCTTTCTTT. It encodes CAINRQGATEAFF.

This rearrangement joins TRBV7-9 to TRBJ2-3; TRBD2 matches at 11 bases. Germline V gene data show CDR1 as SEHNR and CDR2 as FQNEAQ (reference sequence). The V gene end was trimmed by 6 bases and the J gene end by 6 bases; junction bases not matched to a gene: 20. The CDR3 length is 19 residues. The CDR3 is CASSRHAGTSGFGGDTQYF. The CDR3 DNA reads TGTGCCAGCAGTCGGCACGCCGGGACTAGCGGTTTTGGGGGTGATACGCAGTATTTT.

This clonotype was seen at least ten times. The gene calls are TRBV28 and TRBJ1-2, with D perhaps TRBD1 (5 bases). Germline V gene data show CDR1 as MDHEN and CDR2 as SYDVKM. This CDR3 is built from 21 residues. V lost 6 bases, J lost 3 bases, and 35 bases lay in between. For the CDR3, the DNA is TGTGCCAGCAGCGGGCCGGCCTGGATCGCACAAGGAGTAGGGGACTACTATGGCTACACCTTC. As protein: CASSGPAWIAQGVGDYYGYTF.